This entry is about one TCR beta chain. Sample donors were healthy Caucasian individuals that came from Russia, aged roughly 6 to 90. Per-sample yields of isolated PBMCs were at least 6 million. This record comes from a study of blood T cells in healthy people across ages. The germline V and J ends were trimmed by 6 bases and 8 bases, with 13 bases remaining between them. There are 12 residues in the CDR3. A sample-barcoded 5' primer and a J-beta primer mix were used in a second PCR of about 7 to 12 cycles. TCRdb passed the 5' RACE reads through MiXCR, listing each CDR3 protein once. Of 800,000 to 950,000 distinct CDR3 sequences listed, about 28% are singletons. This sample also belongs to another study, concerning T cells of mothers and their children.

The clonotype originates from a woman between 35 and 50 years old in good health. Sequenced: blood. This chain uses TRBV12-3 or TRBV12-4 with TRBJ1-2; D gene unclear. CDR3 region: CASSEGRVGYTF. CDR3 DNA: TGTGCCAGCAGCGAAGGGCGTGTGGGCTACACCTTC.